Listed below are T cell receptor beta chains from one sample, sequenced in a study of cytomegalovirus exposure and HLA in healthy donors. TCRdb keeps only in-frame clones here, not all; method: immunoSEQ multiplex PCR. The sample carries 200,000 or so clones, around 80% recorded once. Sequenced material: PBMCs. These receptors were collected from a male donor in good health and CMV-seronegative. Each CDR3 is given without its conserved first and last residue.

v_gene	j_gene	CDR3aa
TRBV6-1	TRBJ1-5	ASSRTGGINQPQH
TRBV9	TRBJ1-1	ASSALQGNTEAF
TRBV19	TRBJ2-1	AASSVYEQF
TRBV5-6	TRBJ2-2	ASSYAGFPVGTGELF
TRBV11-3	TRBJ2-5	ASSDGLAGERFRGTQY
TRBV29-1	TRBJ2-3	SLRVAGGITDTQY
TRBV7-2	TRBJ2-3	ASSLAGGYTDTQY
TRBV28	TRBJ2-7	ASSLTGQGSYEQY
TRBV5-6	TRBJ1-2	ASSLAVYGYT
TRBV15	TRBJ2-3	ATSRLPGGGGDTQY